This record looks at one TCR beta chain sequence and its context. TCRdb's copy holds only in-frame clones and misses some; the assay was immunoSEQ multiplex PCR. The table has about 150,000 clones, roughly 90% seen once. These data are taken from a study of blood T cell repertoires in COVID-19. In the study overall: The cDNA or gDNA used as material had been derived from T cells, B-cell-depleted T cells, or PBMCs.

This CDR3 is built from 14 residues. V shed 7 bases and J 3 bases; nucleotides not matched to a gene: 6. The germline V gene encodes CDR1 MNHEY and CDR2 SMNVEV (reference sequence). This clonotype was sampled from a woman in her 30s with acute COVID-19. Sequencing was done on a sample of PBMCs or T cells enriched from blood (not recorded which). The V gene is TRBV27, the J gene TRBJ2-3; 8 nucleotides line up with TRBD1. The CDR3 loop is CASTVGQGTDTQYF. CDR3 DNA sequence: TGTGCCAGCACCGTCGGACAGGGAACAGATACGCAGTATTTT.